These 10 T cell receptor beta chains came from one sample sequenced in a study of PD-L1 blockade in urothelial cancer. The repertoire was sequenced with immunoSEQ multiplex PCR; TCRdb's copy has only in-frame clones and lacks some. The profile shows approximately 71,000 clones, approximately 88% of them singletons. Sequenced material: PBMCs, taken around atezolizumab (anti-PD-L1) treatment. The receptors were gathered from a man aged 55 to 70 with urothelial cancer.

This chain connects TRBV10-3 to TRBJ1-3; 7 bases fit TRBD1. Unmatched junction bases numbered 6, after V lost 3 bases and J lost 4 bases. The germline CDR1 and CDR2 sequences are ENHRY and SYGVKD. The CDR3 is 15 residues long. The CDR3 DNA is TGTGCCATCAGTGACCCCGACAGGGCGGGAAACACCATATATTTT. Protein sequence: CAISDPDRAGNTIYF.

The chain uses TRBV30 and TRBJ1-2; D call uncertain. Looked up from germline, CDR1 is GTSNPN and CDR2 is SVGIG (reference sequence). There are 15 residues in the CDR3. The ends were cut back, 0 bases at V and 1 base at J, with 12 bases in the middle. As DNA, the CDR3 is TGTGCCTGGAGTGTACCGGTCGGGAGTAACTATGGCTACACCTTC. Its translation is CAWSVPVGSNYGYTF.

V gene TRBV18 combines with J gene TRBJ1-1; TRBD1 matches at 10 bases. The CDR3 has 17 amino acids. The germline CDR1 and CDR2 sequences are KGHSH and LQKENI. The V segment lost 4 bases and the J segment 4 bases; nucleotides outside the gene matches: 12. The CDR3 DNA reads TGTGCCAGCTCACAGGAGACAGGGGGCGCGTCGGGCACTGAAGCTTTCTTT. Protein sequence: CASSQETGGASGTEAFF.

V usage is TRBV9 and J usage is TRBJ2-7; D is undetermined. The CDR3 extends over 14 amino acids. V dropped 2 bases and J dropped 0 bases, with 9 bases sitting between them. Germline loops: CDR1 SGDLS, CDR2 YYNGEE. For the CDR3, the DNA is TGTGCCAGCAGCGTTGGGCTTAGCTCCTACGAGCAGTACTTC. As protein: CASSVGLSSYEQYF.

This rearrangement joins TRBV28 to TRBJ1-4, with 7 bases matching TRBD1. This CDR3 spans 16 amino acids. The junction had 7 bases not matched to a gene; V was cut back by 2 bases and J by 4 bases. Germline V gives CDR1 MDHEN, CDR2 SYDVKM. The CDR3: CASSLLGGLGNEKLFF. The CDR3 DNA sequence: TGTGCCAGCAGTTTACTAGGGGGCTTAGGTAATGAAAAACTGTTTTTT.

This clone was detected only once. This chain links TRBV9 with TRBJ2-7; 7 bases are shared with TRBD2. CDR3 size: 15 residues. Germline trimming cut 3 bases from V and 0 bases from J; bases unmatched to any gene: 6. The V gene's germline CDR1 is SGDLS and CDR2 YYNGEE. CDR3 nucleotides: TGTGCCAGCAGCGCTGGCGGCGGGGGCTCCTACGAGCAGTACTTC. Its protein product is CASSAGGGGSYEQYF.

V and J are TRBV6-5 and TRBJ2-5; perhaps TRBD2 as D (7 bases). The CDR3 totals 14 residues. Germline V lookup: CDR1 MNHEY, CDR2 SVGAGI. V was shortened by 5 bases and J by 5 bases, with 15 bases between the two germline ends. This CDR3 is CASSPLGGGETQYF. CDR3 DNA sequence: TGTGCCAGCAGTCCCCTAGGGGGAGGGGAGACCCAGTACTTC.

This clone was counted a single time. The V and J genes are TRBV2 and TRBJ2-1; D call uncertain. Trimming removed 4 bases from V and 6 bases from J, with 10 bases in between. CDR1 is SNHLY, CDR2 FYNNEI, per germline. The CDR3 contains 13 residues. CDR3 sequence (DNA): TGTGCCAGCAGTGCGCAGTTTGGCAATGAGCAGTTCTTC. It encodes CASSAQFGNEQFF. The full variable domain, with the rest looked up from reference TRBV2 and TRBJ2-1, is EPEVTQTPSHQVTQMGQEVILRCVPISNHLYFYWYRQILGQKVEFLVSFYNNEISEKSEIFDDQFSVERPDGSNFTLKIRSTKLEDSAMYFCASSAQFGNEQFFGPGTRLTVL.

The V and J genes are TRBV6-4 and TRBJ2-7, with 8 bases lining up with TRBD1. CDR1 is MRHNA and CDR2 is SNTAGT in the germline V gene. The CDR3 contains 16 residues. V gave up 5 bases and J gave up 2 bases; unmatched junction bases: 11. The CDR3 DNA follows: TGTGCCAGCAGTAGTTCGCCGGGACAGGTGGCCTACGAGCAGTACTTC. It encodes CASSSSPGQVAYEQYF.

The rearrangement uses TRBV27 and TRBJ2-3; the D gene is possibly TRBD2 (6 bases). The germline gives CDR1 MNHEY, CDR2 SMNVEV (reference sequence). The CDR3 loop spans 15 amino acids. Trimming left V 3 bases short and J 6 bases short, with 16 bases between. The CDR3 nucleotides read TGTGCCAGCAGTTTCTTGGGACTGGCTGGTGATACGCAGTATTTT. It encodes CASSFLGLAGDTQYF.